These 17 T cell receptor beta chains share one sample of origin, sequenced in a study of T cells in Graves' hyperthyroidism and ophthalmopathy. RNA transcripts served as the template for amplifying TCR beta CDR3 regions. The HTBI set primed first-round TCR CDR3 RT-PCR. MiXCR, run by TCRdb on the multiplex PCR reads, gives a single entry per CDR3 protein. The table lists hundreds of thousands of distinct CDR3 sequences, 16% of them singletons. The sequencing sample was made of blood. Receptors were obtained from a woman in her forties with Graves' ophthalmopathy.

This clonotype was detected ten times or more. The chain couples TRBV20-1 to TRBJ1-1; 7 positions agree with TRBD1. The germline V gene encodes CDR1 DFQATT and CDR2 SNEGSKA (reference sequence). The CDR3 sequence is 15 residues long. J gave up 2 bases and V 3 bases, and 9 bases lay outside the gene matches. DNA for the CDR3: TGCAGTGCTAGTGACCAGGACAGGATTAACACTGAAGCTTTCTTT. It yields the protein CSASDQDRINTEAFF.

Many counts were recorded for this clonotype. The chain joins TRBV20-1 to TRBJ2-3; 9 bases match TRBD2. Per the germline V gene, CDR1 is DFQATT and CDR2 is SNEGSKA (reference sequence). CDR3 length: 15 residues. V lost 6 bases to trimming and J lost 6 bases; unmatched junction nucleotides: 13. DNA for the CDR3: TGCAGTGCCCCCGGGGTAGCGGGGGATTCGGATACGCAGTATTTT. Residues: CSAPGVAGDSDTQYF.

This clonotype was found a few times. This rearrangement joins TRBV6-1 to TRBJ1-4; D ambiguous. Germline V gene sequence: CDR1 MNHNS, CDR2 SASEGT. Deletions cut 11 bases from V and 0 bases from J, with 19 bases between. The CDR3 consists of 16 residues. The CDR3 protein is CAAQRHLGATNEKLFF. CDR3 nucleotide sequence: TGTGCCGCCCAGAGACACCTTGGAGCAACTAATGAAAAACTGTTTTTT.

This clonotype was seen a handful of times. The chain uses TRBV27 and TRBJ2-1, with no clear D. The germline CDR1 and CDR2 sequences are MNHEY and SMNVEV (reference sequence). The CDR3 has 14 residues. Trimming removed 1 base from V and 3 bases from J, with 7 bases in between. The DNA for the CDR3 is TGTGCCAGCAGTTTATTAAGCGTCTACAATGAGCAGTTCTTC. Protein sequence: CASSLLSVYNEQFF.

The chain has TRBV20-1 and TRBJ1-1; maybe TRBD1 (6 bases). V lost 6 bases, J lost 0 bases, and 14 bases lay in between. This CDR3 comprises 14 residues. Germline V gene data show CDR1 as DFQATT and CDR2 as SNEGSKA (reference sequence). CDR3 in amino acids: CSAPKDSLNTEAFF. The CDR3 DNA reads as TGCAGTGCCCCCAAGGACAGCTTGAACACTGAAGCTTTCTTT.

This clonotype occurred many times. The chain couples TRBV5-1 to TRBJ1-1, with unresolved D. This CDR3 spans 14 amino acids. Trimming took off 3 bases at V and 1 base at J, with 10 bases between the two ends. CDR1 and CDR2 from the germline V gene are SGHRS and YFSETQ. The CDR3 coding sequence is TGCGCCAGCAGCTCCCAGGACGGGAACACTGAAGCTTTCTTT. The encoded protein is CASSSQDGNTEAFF.

The chain has TRBV7-2 and TRBJ2-6, with TRBD2 as a possible D gene (5 bases). Germline lookup yields CDR1 SGHTA and CDR2 FQGNSA. CDR3 length: 15 residues. V gave up 5 bases and J gave up 2 bases, with 10 bases separating them. The CDR3 reads CASSPEGTGANVLTF. The CDR3 DNA reads as TGTGCCAGCAGCCCCGAGGGAACTGGGGCCAACGTCCTGACTTTC.

This clonotype occurred a few times. The chain is built from TRBV12-3 or TRBV12-4 and TRBJ2-2; D perhaps matches TRBD2 (5 bases). The ends were cut back, 2 bases at V and 7 bases at J, with 14 bases in the middle. The CDR3 is made up of 15 amino acids. The chain's CDR3 is CASSLMGLAIGELFF. CDR3 DNA: TGTGCCAGCAGTTTAATGGGTCTAGCCATCGGGGAGCTGTTTTTT.

At least ten counts were recorded for this clonotype. The V gene is TRBV28, the J gene TRBJ2-5; 9 nucleotides align to TRBD1. The CDR3 is 15 amino acids. With 4 bases clipped from V and 4 bases from J, the junction kept 7 bases outside the gene matches. Germline values: CDR1 MDHEN, CDR2 SYDVKM. DNA for the CDR3: TGTGCCAGCAGTTCGTCACAGGGGGCTGCAGAGACCCAGTACTTC. Its protein product is CASSSSQGAAETQYF.

The gene calls are TRBV20-1 and TRBJ2-3, with TRBD2 matching 10 bases. The germline CDR1 and CDR2 sequences are DFQATT and SNEGSKA (reference sequence). The ends lost 0 bases at V and 0 bases at J; junction bases unmatched: 9. There are 18 residues in the CDR3. The DNA for the CDR3 is TGCAGTGCTAGAGATCTACTAGCGGGGTCATCTAGCACAGATACGCAGTATTTT. It translates to CSARDLLAGSSSTDTQYF.

This clonotype has more than one count but fewer than ten. The chain employs TRBV15 and TRBJ2-1; 9 nucleotides agree with TRBD2. This CDR3 contains 17 residues. V lost 0 bases to trimming and J lost 5 bases; unmatched junction nucleotides: 8. Germline-derived CDR1 and CDR2 are LNHNV and YYDKDF (reference sequence). CDR3 loop: CATSREREGLGNNEQFF. The CDR3 DNA is TGTGCCACCAGCAGAGAGCGGGAGGGCCTTGGGAACAATGAGCAGTTCTTC.

This sequence joins TRBV20-1 and TRBJ2-3; 13 nucleotides align to TRBD2. This CDR3 contains 18 residues. Germline V gene data show CDR1 as DFQATT and CDR2 as SNEGSKA (reference sequence). J was trimmed by 0 bases and V by 1 base; bases with no gene match: 7. In DNA, the CDR3 is TGCAGTGCTAGAGGGACTAGCGGGGGCCACTCTAGCACAGATACGCAGTATTTT. Its protein is CSARGTSGGHSSTDTQYF.

This clonotype appeared many times. The chain links TRBV11-2 to TRBJ2-1; D is possibly TRBD2 (6 bases). The CDR3 runs 14 residues. V lost 2 bases and J 3 bases, leaving 8 bases between the germline ends. In germline, CDR1 is SGHAT, CDR2 FQNNGV. The CDR3 DNA reads TGTGCCAGCAGCTTAAAGGACTACTACAATGAGCAGTTCTTC. Amino acid sequence: CASSLKDYYNEQFF.

The V and J genes are TRBV6-1 and TRBJ1-1; 11 bases match TRBD1. V trimming: 2 bases; J trimming: 4 bases; junction bases outside the gene matches: 6. The CDR3 is 16 residues long. CDR1 is MNHNS, CDR2 SASEGT, per germline. CDR3 sequence: CASSERDRGRSTEAFF. CDR3 nucleotide sequence: TGTGCCAGCAGTGAAAGGGACAGGGGGAGGAGCACTGAAGCTTTCTTT.

This clonotype turned up a few times. This chain joins TRBV7-9 and TRBJ2-7, with TRBD1 matching 8 bases. CDR1 is SEHNR, CDR2 FQNEAQ, per germline (reference sequence). This CDR3 has 12 residues. V gave up 10 bases and J gave up 2 bases; unmatched junction bases: 4. The CDR3 sequence: CATEQGAYEQYF. The DNA for the CDR3 is TGTGCCACCGAACAGGGGGCCTACGAGCAGTACTTC.

This clonotype was seen more than once but under ten times. The chain joins TRBV20-1 to TRBJ2-3, with a tentative D call TRBD1 (6 bases). V lost 6 bases and J 2 bases, leaving 12 bases between the germline ends. The CDR3 length is 13 residues. From germline, CDR1 is DFQATT and CDR2 SNEGSKA (reference sequence). CDR3 region: CSASTGITDTQYF. CDR3 bases: TGCAGTGCCTCCACAGGGATCACAGATACGCAGTATTTT.

This clonotype was detected a few times. This chain connects TRBV3-1 to TRBJ2-2, with 10 positions matching TRBD2. V lost 7 bases to trimming and J lost 3 bases; unmatched junction nucleotides: 5. CDR3 size: 15 residues. In germline, CDR1 is LGHDT, CDR2 YNNKEL (reference sequence). As DNA, the CDR3 is TGTGCCAGCAAGACCGGGACTAGCGACACCGGGGAGCTGTTTTTT. Amino acid sequence: CASKTGTSDTGELFF.